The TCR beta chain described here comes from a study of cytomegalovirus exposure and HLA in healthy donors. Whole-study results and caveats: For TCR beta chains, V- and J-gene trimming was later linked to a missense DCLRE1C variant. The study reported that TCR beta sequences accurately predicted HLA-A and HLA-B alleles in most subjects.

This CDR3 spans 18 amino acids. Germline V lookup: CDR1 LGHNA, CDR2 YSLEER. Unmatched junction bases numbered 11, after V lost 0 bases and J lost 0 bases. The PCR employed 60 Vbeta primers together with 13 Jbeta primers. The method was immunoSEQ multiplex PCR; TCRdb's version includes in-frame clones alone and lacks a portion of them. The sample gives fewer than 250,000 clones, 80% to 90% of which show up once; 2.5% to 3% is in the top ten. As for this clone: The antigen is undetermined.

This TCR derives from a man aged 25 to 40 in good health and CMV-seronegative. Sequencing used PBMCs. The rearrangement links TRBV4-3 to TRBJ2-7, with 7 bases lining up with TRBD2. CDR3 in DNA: TGCGCCAGCAGCCAAGAGGGAGCGGGGACCCTAAGCTCCTACGAGCAGTACTTC. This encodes CASSQEGAGTLSSYEQYF.